The 20 T cell receptor beta chains given below trace back to one sample, sequenced in a study of human thymus T cells. The assay was immunoSEQ multiplex PCR, and TCRdb's table has in-frame clones only and misses some. The sample holds 100,000 to 150,000 clones, about 95% seen once. Surgeons resected thymus tissue during corrective heart surgery. The sequenced material came from thymus tissue. These receptor sequences come from a boy under two years old with a congenital heart defect but otherwise immunologically healthy.

The V gene is TRBV9, the J gene TRBJ2-2; 8 nucleotides line up with TRBD2. The CDR3 is 21 amino acids. The trim removed 5 bases at V and 0 bases at J, leaving 21 bases unmatched. Per germline, CDR1 SGDLS and CDR2 YYNGEE. The CDR3 region is CASSLTIGERGPSPNTGELFF. The DNA for the CDR3 is TGTGCCAGCAGTCTCACCATAGGGGAGCGGGGGCCCTCCCCGAACACCGGGGAGCTGTTTTTT.

This clone was seen a few times. The chain joins TRBV10-1 to TRBJ1-1, with a weak D call TRBD1 (5 bases). The length of the CDR3 is 16 residues. Germline CDR1 and CDR2: WNHNN and SYGVQD (reference sequence). V was shortened by 10 bases and J by 2 bases, with 23 bases between the two germline ends. The CDR3 DNA reads TGCGCCACCGAGGCTGAGTCAGGGACCCGAAACACTGAAGCTTTCTTT. This codes for CATEAESGTRNTEAFF.

J is TRBJ1-4 and V is TRBV5-6; D gene unclear. CDR3 size: 12 residues. The V gene's germline CDR1 is SGHDT and CDR2 YYEEEE. V was shortened by 2 bases and J by 13 bases, with 12 bases between the two germline ends. In DNA form, the CDR3 reads TGTGCCAGCAGCTTATGGTCCCAGGCACTGTTTTTT. Its translation is CASSLWSQALFF.

The chain recombines TRBV12-1 with TRBJ1-1. TRBV12-1 is noted as a pseudogene. The CDR3 extends over 12 amino acids. CDR3 sequence (DNA): TGTGCCAGCAGCTTTGCCTTCCAGAAGGTTTTCTTT. Translated, it gives CASSFAFQKVFF.

The CDR3 nucleotides are TGCGCCAGCAGCCAAGTTTATTCACCCCTCCACTTT. Translation gives CASSQVYSPLHF. The gene calls are TRBV4-1 and TRBJ1-6; D not certain. V lost 1 base, J lost 8 bases, and 3 bases lay in between. The CDR3 is 12 amino acids. The germline V gene encodes CDR1 MGHRA and CDR2 YSYEKL.

The V gene is TRBV7-2, the J gene TRBJ2-7; D remains unclear. Germline V gene lookup returns CDR1 SGHTA and CDR2 FQGNSA. This CDR3 is built from 16 residues. V was trimmed by 5 bases and J by 3 bases, leaving 20 bases between them. This chain's CDR3 is CASSPGAKEPCYEQYF. CDR3 DNA: TGTGCCAGCAGCCCAGGAGCTAAGGAACCCTGCTACGAGCAGTACTTC.

CDR3 DNA sequence: TGCGCCAGCAATCGCGGGGGAACGGAGAACACTGAAGCTTTCTTT. Translation gives CASNRGGTENTEAFF. This sequence joins TRBV5-1 and TRBJ1-1; possibly TRBD1 for D (5 bases). CDR1 and CDR2 from the germline V gene are SGHRS and YFSETQ. The CDR3 is 15 amino acids. Trimming removed 6 bases at V and 1 base at J, with 16 bases between.

The rearrangement joins TRBV7-7 to TRBJ2-2; a weak D match, TRBD2 (6 bases). There are 13 residues in the CDR3. Looked up from germline, CDR1 is SSHAT and CDR2 is FNYEAQ (reference sequence). This chain's CDR3 is CATLGGNTGELFF. In DNA, the CDR3 is TGTGCTACCCTCGGGGGGAACACCGGGGAGCTGTTTTTT.

V gene TRBV5-1 combines with J gene TRBJ2-3, with a tentative D call TRBD2 (6 bases). CDR3 length: 16 amino acids. Germline V gene data show CDR1 as SGHRS and CDR2 as YFSETQ. The V gene lost 3 bases and the J gene lost 3 bases, with 17 bases spanning the gap. In DNA form, the CDR3 reads TGCGCCAGCAGCTGGGCGGGGCCAATTCATACAGATACGCAGTATTTT. It is translated as CASSWAGPIHTDTQYF. The complete variable domain, with remaining parts taken from reference TRBV5-1 and TRBJ2-3, reads KAGVTQTPRYLIKTRGQQVTLSCSPISGHRSVSWYQQTPGQGLQFLFEYFSETQRNKGNFPGRFSGRQFSNSRSEMNVSTLELGDSALYLCASSWAGPIHTDTQYFGPGTRLTVL.

The chain employs TRBV2 and TRBJ1-2; no clear D. CDR3 size: 12 residues. Germline CDR1 reads SNHLY; CDR2 reads FYNNEI. V was cut by 7 bases and J by 4 bases, with 10 bases left in between. The DNA for the CDR3 is TGTGCCAGCACGGAGGGTTTCTATGGCTACACCTTC. It encodes CASTEGFYGYTF.

The chain joins TRBV6-5 to TRBJ1-6; 9 bases line up with TRBD1. The CDR3 has 13 amino acids. CDR1 is MNHEY, CDR2 SVGAGI, per germline. Trimming removed 7 bases from V and 10 bases from J; junction bases left unmatched: 5. The CDR3 spells CASKRDRASPLHF. The CDR3 DNA is TGTGCCAGCAAGAGGGACAGGGCCTCACCCCTCCACTTT.

The CDR3 bases are TGTGCCAGTAGTATACCAGGACAGGGGTCCACCGGGGAGCTGTTTTTT. Protein: CASSIPGQGSTGELFF. This chain links TRBV19 with TRBJ2-2, with 9 bases fitting TRBD1. The CDR3 length is 16 residues. The junction had 5 bases not matched to a gene; V was cut back by 2 bases and J by 4 bases. Germline V gene data show CDR1 as LNHDA and CDR2 as SQIVND (reference sequence). Using reference TRBV19 and TRBJ2-2 for the parts outside the CDR3, the full variable domain is DGGITQSPKYLFRKEGQNVTLSCEQNLNHDAMYWYRQDPGQGLRLIYYSQIVNDFQKGDIAEGYSVSREKKESFPLTVTSAQKNPTAFYLCASSIPGQGSTGELFFGEGSRLTVL.

This sequence joins TRBV6-4 and TRBJ2-2, with unresolved D. The V gene lost 4 bases and the J gene lost 1 base, with 4 bases spanning the gap. CDR1 and CDR2 from the germline V gene are MRHNA and SNTAGT. This CDR3 is built from 13 residues. The CDR3 DNA follows: TGTGCCAGCAGTGCCGGGAACACCGGGGAGCTGTTTTTT. Residues: CASSAGNTGELFF.

This clone was counted once. This chain joins TRBV5-6 and TRBJ2-4; 11 bases are shared with TRBD1. This CDR3 is 18 amino acids long. After removal of 4 bases from V and 5 bases from J, the junction contained 14 bases not matched to a gene. The V gene's germline CDR1 is SGHDT and CDR2 YYEEEE. CDR3 in amino acids: CASSVGQGAFSWENIQYF. CDR3 nucleotides: TGTGCCAGCAGCGTTGGACAGGGGGCGTTTTCTTGGGAAAACATTCAGTACTTC.

This clone was detected once. This chain joins TRBV16 and TRBJ2-3; 8 bases line up with TRBD1. The CDR3 runs 17 residues. From germline, CDR1 is KGHSY and CDR2 FQNENV. With 2 bases clipped from V and 0 bases from J, the junction kept 7 bases outside the gene matches. Here the CDR3 DNA reads TGTGCCAGCAGCCAAGGGGACAGGCCTATAAGCACAGATACGCAGTATTTT. It encodes CASSQGDRPISTDTQYF.

This chain uses TRBV7-9 with TRBJ2-1, with D unclear. Between the trimmed V and J ends, which lost 2 bases and 5 bases, there was a span of 16 bases. Per the germline V gene, CDR1 is SEHNR and CDR2 is FQNEAQ (reference sequence). This CDR3 spans 16 amino acids. DNA of the CDR3: TGTGCCAGCAGCTTAAGTTCACAGCTTGGAAACAATGAGCAGTTCTTC. Translating gives CASSLSSQLGNNEQFF.

The chain links TRBV7-8 to TRBJ2-7; D might be TRBD2 (5 bases). Trimming pared 5 bases from V and 5 bases from J, leaving 22 bases between. Germline CDR1 and CDR2: SGHVS and FQNEAQ. The CDR3 extends over 16 amino acids. Written as DNA, the CDR3 is TGTGCCAGCAGCGATCTCCCGGGGTGGGCGGCCCACGAGCAGTACTTC. Translated: CASSDLPGWAAHEQYF.

This clone was observed once. The chain employs TRBV4-2 and TRBJ2-3, with 7 bases fitting TRBD2. This CDR3 has 16 residues. The V gene end was trimmed by 2 bases and the J gene end by 5 bases; junction bases not matched to a gene: 10. Per the germline V gene, CDR1 is LGHNA and CDR2 is YNFKEQ. Written as DNA, the CDR3 is TGTGCCAGCAGCCAAAGGGAGGGCGGGGAGGGAGATACGCAGTATTTT. Protein product: CASSQREGGEGDTQYF.

This chain joins TRBV28 and TRBJ1-5; no clear D gene. The CDR3 extends over 14 amino acids. Germline V gene sequence: CDR1 MDHEN, CDR2 SYDVKM. The V and J ends lost 5 bases and 3 bases respectively, with 11 bases between them. CDR3 coding DNA: TGTGCCAGCAGTCTCACCTCTTACAATCAGCCCCAGCATTTT. Translation: CASSLTSYNQPQHF. Looking up the rest from reference TRBV28 and TRBJ1-5 gives the full variable domain: DVKVTQSSRYLVKRTGEKVFLECVQDMDHENMFWYRQDPGLGLRLIYFSYDVKMKEKGDIPEGYSVSREKKERFSLILESASTNQTSMYLCASSLTSYNQPQHFGDGTRLSIL.

J is TRBJ1-2 and V is TRBV7-9, with D unresolved. Trimming pared 5 bases from V and 3 bases from J, leaving 22 bases between. Germline V lookup: CDR1 SEHNR, CDR2 FQNEAQ (reference sequence). CDR3 size: 17 residues. CDR3 DNA sequence: TGTGCCAGCAGCCGATCTAACTTCACGACTGGGGACTATGGCTACACCTTC. Its translation: CASSRSNFTTGDYGYTF.